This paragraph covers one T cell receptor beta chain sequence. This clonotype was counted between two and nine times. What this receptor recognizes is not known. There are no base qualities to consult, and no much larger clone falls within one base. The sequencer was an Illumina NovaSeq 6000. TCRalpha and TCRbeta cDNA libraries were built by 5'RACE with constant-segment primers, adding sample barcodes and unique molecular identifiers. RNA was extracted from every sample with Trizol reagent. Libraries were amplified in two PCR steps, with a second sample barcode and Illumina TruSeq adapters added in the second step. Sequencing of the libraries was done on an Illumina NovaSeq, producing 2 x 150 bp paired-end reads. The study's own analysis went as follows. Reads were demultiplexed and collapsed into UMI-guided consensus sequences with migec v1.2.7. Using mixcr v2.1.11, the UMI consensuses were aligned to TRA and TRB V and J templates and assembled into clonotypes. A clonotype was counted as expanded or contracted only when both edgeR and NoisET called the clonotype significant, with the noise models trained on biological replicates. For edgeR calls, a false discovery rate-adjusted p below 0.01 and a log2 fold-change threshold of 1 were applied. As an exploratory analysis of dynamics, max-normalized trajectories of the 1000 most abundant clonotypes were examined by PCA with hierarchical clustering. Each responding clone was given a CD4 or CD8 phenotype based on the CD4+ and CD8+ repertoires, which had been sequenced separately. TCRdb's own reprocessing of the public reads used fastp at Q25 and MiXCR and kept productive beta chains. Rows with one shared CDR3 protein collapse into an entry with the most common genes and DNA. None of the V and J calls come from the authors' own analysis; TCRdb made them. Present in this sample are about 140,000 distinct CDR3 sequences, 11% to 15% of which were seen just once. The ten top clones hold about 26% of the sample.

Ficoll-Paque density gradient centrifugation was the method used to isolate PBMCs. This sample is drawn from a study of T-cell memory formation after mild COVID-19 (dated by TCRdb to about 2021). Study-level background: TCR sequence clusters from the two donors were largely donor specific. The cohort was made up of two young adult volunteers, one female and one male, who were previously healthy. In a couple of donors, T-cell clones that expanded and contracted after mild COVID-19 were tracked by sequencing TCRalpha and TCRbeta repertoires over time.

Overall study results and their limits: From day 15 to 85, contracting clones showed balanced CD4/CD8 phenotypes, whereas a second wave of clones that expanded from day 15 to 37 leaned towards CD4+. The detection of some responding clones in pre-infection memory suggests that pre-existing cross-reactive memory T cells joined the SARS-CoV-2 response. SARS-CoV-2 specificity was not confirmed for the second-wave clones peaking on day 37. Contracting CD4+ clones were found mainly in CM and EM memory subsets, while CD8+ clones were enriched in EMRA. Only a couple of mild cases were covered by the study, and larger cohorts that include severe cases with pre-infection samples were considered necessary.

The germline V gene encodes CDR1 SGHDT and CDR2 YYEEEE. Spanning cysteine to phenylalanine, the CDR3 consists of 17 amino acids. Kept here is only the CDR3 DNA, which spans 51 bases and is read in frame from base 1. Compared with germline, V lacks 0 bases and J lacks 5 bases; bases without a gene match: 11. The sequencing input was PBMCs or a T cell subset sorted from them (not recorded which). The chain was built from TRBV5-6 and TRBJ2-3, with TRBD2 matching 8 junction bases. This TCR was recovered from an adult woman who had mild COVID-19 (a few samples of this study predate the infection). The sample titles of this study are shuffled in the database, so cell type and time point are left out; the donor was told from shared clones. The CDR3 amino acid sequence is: CASSLAGSLAGRDTQYF. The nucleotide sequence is TGTGCCAGCAGCTTGGCAGGGTCTCTAGCGGGTCGAGATACGCAGTATTTT.